This T cell receptor beta chain was profiled in a study of blood T cell repertoires in COVID-19 (dated by TCRdb to between 2020 and 2021). Looking at the study overall: Samples covering the acute and convalescent phases of COVID-19 were provided by collaborators in the United States, Italy and Spain. The material from the prospective study consisted of cDNA or gDNA derived from T cells, B-cell-depleted T cells, or PBMCs. Deeply sampled blood TCRbeta repertoires from subjects exposed to, actively infected with, or recovered from COVID-19 were included in the dataset. The repertoires were released in a freely available public database meant as a resource for research on the immune response to SARS-CoV-2. The samples were drawn from two sources: the first 160 participants of the ongoing ImmuneRACE study, and fewer than 1,500 subjects contributed by 6 global collaborators. The sample metadata nearly always contained a de-identified subject ID, COVID-19 status, age in years and sex. Where available, HLA class I and class II types were taken from metadata supplied by the sample provider and were not determined by assay-based typing. General findings and caveats noted by the study authors: The amount of clinical and demographic metadata varied by source and participant and was provided uncurated.

Measured from the cysteine to the phenylalanine, the CDR3 is 16 residues long. Of all the DNA, just the CDR3 is kept, 48 bases in frame from base 1. Trimming at the junction amounts to 0 bases on V and 4 bases on J, and the germline ends lie 10 bases apart. CDR1 and CDR2, per the germline V gene, are SNHLY and FYNNEI. The immunoSEQ Assay, a bias-controlled multiplex PCR, was used to amplify TCRbeta CDR3 regions from genomic DNA. Per the authors' processing: Within the assay, amplification of reference gene primers was used to estimate how many nucleated cells each sample contained. Sequence reads were collapsed and filtered to measure the absolute abundance of every unique TCRbeta CDR3 rearrangement. For each sample, productive Simpson clonality was calculated as the square root of Simpson's diversity index across productive rearrangements. Not all clones reach the TCRdb copy of this immuneACCESS table, which keeps in-frame sequences only. Checked studies attribute under half of the gap to unresolved V genes and leave the rest unexplained. V and J calls and clone size are those listed in that table; D and trimming were worked out from the DNA. The sample has about 480,000 clones on record, over 75% of them singletons. The biggest ten clones account for about 2% of the sample.

On this clone itself: This clone's antigen is unknown. Base qualities are not recorded, but no much larger clone differs from it by a single base.

In the prospective study, participants were roughly 18 to 100 years old, resided in about two dozen geographic areas of the United States, and were enrolled through a virtual design. Cohort assignment in the prospective study relied on participant-reported clinical history from a screening survey and a study questionnaire. ImmuneRACE Cohort 3 recovered participants were defined by two consecutive negative NP/OP PCR tests, healthcare professional clearance, or symptom resolution. In the prospective study, whole blood, serum and a nasopharyngeal or oropharyngeal swab were collected from each participant by mobile phlebotomists. Additional blood draws and questionnaires over a 2-month period could optionally be provided by prospective study participants. Blood samples from the prospective study were shipped frozen or at room temperature prior to DNA extraction.

The sample consisted of PBMCs or T cells enriched from blood (not recorded which). This receptor chain uses TRBV2 and TRBJ1-6; no confident D gene assignment can be made. This TCR came from a woman in her 40s who had recovered from COVID-19. The CDR3 in this case is CASSEASGSYNSPLHF. The nucleotides read TGTGCCAGCAGTGAAGCGTCGGGATCTTATAATTCACCCCTCCACTTT.